The present T cell receptor (beta chain) was sequenced within a study of shared clonotypes between healthy human individuals. Points from the study as a whole: An anticipated effect of sequencing depth on clonotype sharing among donors was recognized. Specimens sampled were limited to blood, with tissue repertoires likely differing.

V lost 0 bases to trimming and J lost 0 bases, with 9 bases between them. Germline assignment: CDR1 SGHNT and CDR2 YYREEE (reference sequence). The CDR3 covers 15 residues. On this clone: The antigen is unknown.

Using immunoSEQ multiplex PCR, the repertoire was profiled, and TCRdb retains in-frame clones only, with some absent. The sample records more than 2,000,000 clones, roughly 93% being singletons. The sequenced material came from naive CD4+ T cells from PBMCs. Regarding subset: CD45RA+ positively selected. V gene TRBV5-4 combines with J gene TRBJ1-2, with D possibly TRBD1 on 5 matching bases. The TCR comes from a man aged 18-30 years in good health. Some clones in this sample may be carry-over from other donors' samples. DNA for the CDR3: TGTGCCAGCAGCTTGGCAGGGAACCCTAACTATGGCTACACCTTC. Translating it yields CASSLAGNPNYGYTF.